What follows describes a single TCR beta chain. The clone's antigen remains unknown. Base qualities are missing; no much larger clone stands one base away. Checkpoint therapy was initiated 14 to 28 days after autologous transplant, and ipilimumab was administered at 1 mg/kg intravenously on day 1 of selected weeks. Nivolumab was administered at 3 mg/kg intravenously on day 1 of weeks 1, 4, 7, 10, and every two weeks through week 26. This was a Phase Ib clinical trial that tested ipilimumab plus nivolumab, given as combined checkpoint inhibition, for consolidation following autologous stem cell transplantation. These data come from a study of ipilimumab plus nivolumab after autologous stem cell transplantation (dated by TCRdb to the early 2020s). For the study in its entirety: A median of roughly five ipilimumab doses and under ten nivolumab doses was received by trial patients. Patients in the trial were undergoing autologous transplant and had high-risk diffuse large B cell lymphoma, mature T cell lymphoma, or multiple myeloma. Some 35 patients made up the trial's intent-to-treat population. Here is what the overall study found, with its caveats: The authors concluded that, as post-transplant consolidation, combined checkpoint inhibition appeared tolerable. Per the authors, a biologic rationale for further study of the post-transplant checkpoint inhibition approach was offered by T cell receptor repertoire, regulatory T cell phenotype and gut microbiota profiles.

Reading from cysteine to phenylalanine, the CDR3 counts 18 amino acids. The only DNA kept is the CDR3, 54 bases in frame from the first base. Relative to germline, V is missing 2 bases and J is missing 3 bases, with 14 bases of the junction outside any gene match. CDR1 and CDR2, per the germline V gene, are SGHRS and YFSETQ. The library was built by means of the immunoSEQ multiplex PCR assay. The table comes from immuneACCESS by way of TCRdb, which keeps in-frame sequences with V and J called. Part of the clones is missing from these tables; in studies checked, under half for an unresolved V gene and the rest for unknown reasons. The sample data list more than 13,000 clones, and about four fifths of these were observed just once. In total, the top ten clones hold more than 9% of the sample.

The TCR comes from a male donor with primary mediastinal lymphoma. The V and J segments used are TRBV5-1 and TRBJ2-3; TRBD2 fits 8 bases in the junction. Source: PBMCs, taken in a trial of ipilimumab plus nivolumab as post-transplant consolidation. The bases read TGCGCCAGCAGCTTTCGGGCGGCTAGCGGGCTTTCAACAGATACGCAGTATTTT. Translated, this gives CASSFRAASGLSTDTQYF.